This T cell receptor (beta chain) derives from a study of blood T cell repertoires in COVID-19. Across the study: The United States, Italy and Spain provided the acute and convalescent COVID-19 samples. PBMCs, B-cell-depleted T cells, or T cells were the source of the cDNA or gDNA that made up the material.

This clone was seen a handful of times. Per the study methods: Counts of nucleated cells, estimated from reference gene primer amplification, were obtained. The data were produced by immunoSEQ multiplex PCR, yet TCRdb's version contains in-frame clones alone and is incomplete. D and trimming come from the DNA, and the V and J calls and clone size come from that table. The sample has 45,000 to 60,000 clones; roughly nine tenths are singletons. The V and J ends lost 6 bases and 0 bases, in that order; junction bases with no gene match: 8. This CDR3 contains 15 residues. The germline gives CDR1 LGHDT, CDR2 YNNKEL (reference sequence).

This receptor was identified in a human donor in a cohort sampled during active COVID-19. The J gene is TRBJ2-7, the V gene TRBV3-1 (or the pseudogene TRBV3-2); 7 bases are a match to TRBD1. The sample taken for sequencing was peripheral blood. This CDR3 reads CASRLQGPGSYEQYF. The CDR3 DNA is TGTGCCAGCAGACTACAGGGGCCGGGCTCCTACGAGCAGTACTTC.